Each of the 26 T cell receptor beta chains below was sequenced from the same sample in a study of vaccination effects on CD4 cells after COVID-19. For these TCRs, the target antigens are not known. CD4+ T cells specific for antigen were expanded with viral peptide pools by the ViraFEST assay before sequencing. Isolation of CD4+ T cells took place after 10 days of culture. Neither prior SARS-CoV-2 infection nor positive nucleocapsid antibodies were present in the vaccine recipients. Repertoires were generated with immunoSEQ multiplex PCR, while TCRdb's copy carries only in-frame clones and drops some. The sample holds tens of thousands of clones, roughly three quarters seen once. Sequencing was performed on CD4+ T cells from PBMCs cultured with HCoV-NL63 spike peptides, taken before COVID-19 vaccination. All receptors derive from a human donor who received a COVID-19 vaccine.

J is TRBJ1-5 and V is TRBV6-2 or TRBV6-3; a weak D match, TRBD1 (5 bases). Germline V gene data show CDR1 as MNHEY and CDR2 as SVGEGT. This CDR3 has 15 residues. V lost 4 bases and J lost 0, with 10 bases in between. The CDR3 nucleotides read TGTGCCAGCAGTTTCGAGGGACTTAGCAATCAGCCCCAGCATTTT. Translating it yields CASSFEGLSNQPQHF.

The CDR3 region has the DNA TGTGCCAGCAGCCCCTCTTTACGATATGACATGGGGGCCAACGTCCTGACTTTC. Protein product: CASSPSLRYDMGANVLTF. The rearrangement joins TRBV21-1 to TRBJ2-6; TRBD1, as called in the table, went unchecked against the DNA. TRBV21-1 is labeled a pseudogene. The CDR3 extends over 18 amino acids.

In its sample, this clone was seen a few times. The CDR3 protein is CASSIGPQGAQHF. As DNA, the CDR3 is TGTGCCAGTAGTATAGGCCCACAGGGAGCCCAGCATTTT. The chain is built from TRBV19 and TRBJ1-5, with D possibly matching TRBD1 (6 bases). CDR1 is LNHDA, CDR2 SQIVND, per germline (reference sequence). The germline V and J ends were trimmed by 1 base and 11 bases, with 12 bases remaining between them. The CDR3 sequence is 13 residues long.

This chain uses TRBV18 with TRBJ2-7; 9 positions match TRBD1. This CDR3 is built from 12 residues. Looked up from germline, CDR1 is KGHSH and CDR2 is LQKENI. V lost 6 bases, J lost 5 bases, and 2 bases stayed unmatched. The DNA for the CDR3 is TGTGCCAGCTCGCGGACAGGGGACGAGCAGTACGTC. As protein: CASSRTGDEQYV.

The chain uses TRBV24-1 and TRBJ1-2, with TRBD1 matching 9 bases. Germline V gene data show CDR1 as KGHDR and CDR2 as SFDVKD. V shed 2 bases, J shed 5 bases, and the junction held 5 bases outside the gene matches. The CDR3 length is 15 residues. The chain's CDR3 is CATSDSTGGHYGYTF. The CDR3 nucleotides read TGTGCCACCAGTGATTCTACAGGGGGCCATTATGGCTACACCTTC.

The V and J genes are TRBV3-1 (or the pseudogene TRBV3-2) and TRBJ1-2; 7 positions agree with TRBD1. Germline values: CDR1 LGHDT, CDR2 YNNKEL (reference sequence). With 1 base clipped from V and 3 bases from J, the junction kept 5 bases outside the gene matches. The CDR3 loop spans 15 amino acids. The CDR3 spells CASSQVGGKDYGYTF. As DNA, the CDR3 is TGTGCCAGCAGCCAAGTAGGGGGCAAGGACTATGGCTACACCTTC.

This clone was seen a single time. The chain uses TRBV9 and TRBJ2-3; D is tentatively TRBD1 or TRBD2 (5 bases each). CDR1 is SGDLS and CDR2 is YYNGEE in the germline V gene. The CDR3 runs to 14 residues. Trimming left V 3 bases short and J 2 bases short, with 10 bases between. CDR3 coding DNA: TGTGCCAGCAGCGGAGGGACCGACACAGATACGCAGTATTTT. Residues: CASSGGTDTDTQYF. Filled out from reference TRBV9 and TRBJ2-3, the complete variable domain reads DSGVTQTPKHLITATGQRVTLRCSPRSGDLSVYWYQQSLDQGLQFLIQYYNGEERAKGNILERFSAQQFPDLHSELNLSSLELGDSALYFCASSGGTDTDTQYFGPGTRLTVL.

This clone was seen a handful of times. V gene TRBV30 combines with J gene TRBJ2-2; perhaps TRBD2 as D (6 bases). Between the trimmed V and J ends, which lost 0 bases and 4 bases, there was a span of 15 bases. The CDR3 extends over 16 amino acids. CDR1 GTSNPN and CDR2 SVGIG come from the germline V gene (reference sequence). The CDR3 is CAWSVQTGTRTGELFF. CDR3 in DNA: TGTGCCTGGAGTGTACAAACCGGGACTCGCACCGGGGAGCTGTTTTTT.

The chain couples TRBV19 to TRBJ1-4, with a possible D match to TRBD1 (5 bases). This CDR3 is built from 17 residues. Germline lookup yields CDR1 LNHDA and CDR2 SQIVND (reference sequence). Trimming stripped 1 base from V and 0 bases from J, with 12 bases between. DNA for the CDR3: TGTGCCAGTAGTATAGTATCAGGGAGCGCAACTAATGAAAAACTGTTTTTT. Amino acid sequence: CASSIVSGSATNEKLFF.

This clone was seen a handful of times. The chain employs TRBV15 and TRBJ1-6; D uncertain. With 0 bases removed from V and 6 bases from J, the gap between germline ends came to 6 bases. CDR3 length: 14 amino acids. Germline lookup yields CDR1 LNHNV and CDR2 YYDKDF (reference sequence). CDR3 protein: CATSRDSSNSPLHF. The CDR3, as DNA: TGTGCCACCAGCAGAGACAGTTCTAATTCACCCCTCCACTTT.

The V call is TRBV6-6, the J call TRBJ1-5; 7 bases align to TRBD1. The CDR3 sequence is 13 residues long. Looked up from germline, CDR1 is MNHNY and CDR2 is SVGAGI (reference sequence). Trimming removed 7 bases from V and 10 bases from J; junction bases left unmatched: 10. The CDR3 loop is CASKRTGSSPQHF. The CDR3 DNA follows: TGTGCCAGCAAAAGGACAGGTTCAAGCCCCCAGCATTTT.

The chain recombines TRBV19 with TRBJ1-1; a possible D gene is TRBD1 (6 bases). The germline CDR1 and CDR2 sequences are LNHDA and SQIVND (reference sequence). The V gene lost 4 bases and the J gene lost 0 bases, with 18 bases spanning the gap. The CDR3 is 17 residues long. CDR3 in amino acids: CASSTPLRDTMNTEAFF. CDR3 coding DNA: TGTGCCAGTAGTACCCCCCTAAGGGACACGATGAACACTGAAGCTTTCTTT.

In DNA, the CDR3 is TGCGCCAGCAGCGATCCGGGGAAGGGGAACACCGGGGAGCTGTTTTTT. Protein sequence: CASSDPGKGNTGELFF. The chain couples TRBV5-1 to TRBJ2-2, with D perhaps matching TRBD2 (5 bases). Germline values: CDR1 SGHRS, CDR2 YFSETQ. This CDR3 has 16 amino acids. V lost 4 bases and J lost 1, with 14 bases in between. The full variable domain, its missing parts supplied by reference TRBV5-1 and TRBJ2-2, is KAGVTQTPRYLIKTRGQQVTLSCSPISGHRSVSWYQQTPGQGLQFLFEYFSETQRNKGNFPGRFSGRQFSNSRSEMNVSTLELGDSALYLCASSDPGKGNTGELFFGEGSRLTVL.

The chain combines TRBV30 with TRBJ1-1; tentative D call: TRBD1 (6 bases). The CDR3 sequence is 15 residues long. Germline lookup yields CDR1 GTSNPN and CDR2 SVGIG (reference sequence). Between the trimmed V and J ends, which lost 0 bases and 7 bases, there was a span of 18 bases. The DNA for the CDR3 is TGTGCCTGGAGTGTTCACTCCGGGGGGCGGAATGAAGCTTTCTTT. Translation gives CAWSVHSGGRNEAFF.

The V call is TRBV18, the J call TRBJ2-3; 10 nucleotides match TRBD2. Germline CDR1 is KGHSH and CDR2 is LQKENI. The CDR3 totals 18 residues. The J segment lost 1 base and the V segment lost 3 bases, leaving 10 bases of the junction unmatched. The CDR3 spells CASSPLLSGGVGTDTQYF. For the CDR3, the DNA is TGTGCCAGCTCACCCTTACTGAGCGGGGGGGTAGGCACAGATACGCAGTATTTT.

The J gene is TRBJ2-1, the V gene TRBV24-1, with D perhaps matching TRBD1 or TRBD2 (5 bases each). This CDR3 contains 18 residues. V lost 4 bases and J 4 bases, leaving 22 bases between the germline ends. CDR1 and CDR2 from the germline V gene are KGHDR and SFDVKD. CDR3 in DNA: TGTGCCACCAGTGACCCCGCCTCGGGTCGGGGCCTTTACAATGAGCAGTTCTTC. Protein product: CATSDPASGRGLYNEQFF.

This clone was recorded only once. This chain links TRBV7-9 with TRBJ1-1; tentatively, D is TRBD1 (5 bases). The CDR3 runs to 13 residues. With 8 bases removed from V and 3 bases from J, the gap between germline ends came to 13 bases. CDR1 is SEHNR and CDR2 is FQNEAQ in the germline V gene (reference sequence). The CDR3 here is CASGATGDTEAFF. The CDR3 DNA sequence: TGTGCCAGCGGAGCGACGGGGGACACTGAAGCTTTCTTT.

CDR3 in DNA: TGTGCCAGCAGCCCATTGGGGGTCGGGGAGCTGTTTTTT. Translating gives CASSPLGVGELFF. The J gene is TRBJ2-2, the V gene TRBV7-3; TRBD1 or TRBD2 may be the D gene (5 bases each). Germline values: CDR1 SGHTA, CDR2 FQGTGA. Trimming took off 5 bases at V and 7 bases at J, with 11 bases between the two ends. The CDR3 extends over 13 amino acids. The entire variable domain, with the rest obtained from reference TRBV7-3 and TRBJ2-2, is as follows: GAGVSQTPSNKVTEKGKYVELRCDPISGHTALYWYRQSLGQGPEFLIYFQGTGAADDSGLPNDRFFAVRPEGSVSTLKIQRTERGDSAVYLCASSPLGVGELFFGEGSRLTVL.

The chain joins TRBV7-9 to TRBJ2-6; no definite D call. The CDR3 contains 15 residues. CDR1 is SEHNR, CDR2 FQNEAQ, per germline (reference sequence). V lost 4 bases to trimming and J lost 0 bases, with 7 bases between them. The CDR3 loop reads CASSSWGSGANVLTF. CDR3 nucleotide sequence: TGTGCCAGCAGCTCCTGGGGCTCTGGGGCCAACGTCCTGACTTTC.

This chain links TRBV19 with TRBJ2-2; 8 bases fit TRBD1. The ends lost 5 bases at V and 8 bases at J; junction bases unmatched: 13. Germline CDR1 reads LNHDA; CDR2 reads SQIVND (reference sequence). The length of the CDR3 is 16 residues. CDR3 sequence: CASSPRDRLLSGELFF. The CDR3, as DNA: TGTGCCAGTAGTCCCCGGGACAGGTTGCTTTCGGGGGAGCTGTTTTTT.

This chain joins TRBV24-1 and TRBJ2-3; D is ambiguous. The CDR3 is 16 amino acids. V shed 2 bases and J shed 2 bases, with 13 bases lying between them. CDR1 and CDR2 from the germline V gene are KGHDR and SFDVKD. Written as DNA, the CDR3 is TGTGCCACCAGTGATTATGGGGTTTGGAACACAGATACGCAGTATTTT. It is translated as CATSDYGVWNTDTQYF.

The chain is built from TRBV7-8 and TRBJ2-2; TRBD1 is a possible D gene (5 bases). Trimming took 2 bases from V and 6 from J, leaving 28 bases between them. The CDR3 has 20 amino acids. The germline gives CDR1 SGHVS, CDR2 FQNEAQ. The CDR3 is CASSLYRQGNDRGLAGELFF. The CDR3 bases are TGTGCCAGCAGCTTATATCGCCAGGGTAACGATCGAGGTTTGGCCGGGGAGCTGTTTTTT.

This clone was seen a few times. The chain combines TRBV5-1 with TRBJ1-4; D unclear. The CDR3 consists of 15 residues. Between the trimmed V and J ends, which lost 1 base and 0 bases, there was a span of 7 bases. Per germline, CDR1 SGHRS and CDR2 YFSETQ. CDR3 bases: TGCGCCAGCAGCTTGACCAGTGCAACTAATGAAAAACTGTTTTTT. This encodes CASSLTSATNEKLFF.

The chain has TRBV5-1 and TRBJ2-1; 10 bases map to TRBD1. Looked up from germline, CDR1 is SGHRS and CDR2 is YFSETQ. V was pared by 2 bases and J by 5 bases, with 10 bases of the junction left unmatched. This CDR3 has 17 residues. CDR3 region: CASSLTPDRGLDNEQFF. CDR3 DNA sequence: TGCGCCAGCAGCTTAACACCTGACAGGGGGCTAGACAATGAGCAGTTCTTC.

The V gene is TRBV6-5, the J gene TRBJ1-2; 8 bases are shared with TRBD1. The CDR3 covers 13 residues. The junction had 2 bases not matched to a gene; V was cut back by 5 bases and J by 3 bases. Germline CDR1 MNHEY, CDR2 SVGAGI. This chain's CDR3 is CASSRDRYYGYTF. The CDR3 nucleotides read TGTGCCAGCAGTAGGGACAGGTACTATGGCTACACCTTC.

The gene calls are TRBV18 and TRBJ1-2; D ambiguous. The CDR3 is made up of 13 amino acids. The V gene lost 2 bases and the J gene lost 4 bases, with 8 bases spanning the gap. Germline V gene sequence: CDR1 KGHSH, CDR2 LQKENI. The CDR3 DNA reads TGTGCCAGCTCACCAGGGGAGGTCTATGGCTACACCTTC. Protein product: CASSPGEVYGYTF.